This TCR beta chain was sequenced for a study of vaccination effects on CD4 cells after COVID-19. In the study overall: There were a couple of convalescent patients who gave samples 16 days and one week before vaccination.

The CDR3 is 16 amino acids. With 4 bases removed from V and 6 bases from J, the gap between germline ends came to 18 bases. Germline V gives CDR1 LGHDT, CDR2 YNNKEL (reference sequence). This clone came up once. No antigen is known for it. Some clones are missing from TCRdb's copy, which holds only in-frame ones; the method was immunoSEQ multiplex PCR. Altogether around 30,000 clones are present, about three quarters being singletons, with the ten largest covering roughly a fifth. Ahead of sequencing, the ViraFEST assay grew antigen-specific CD4+ T cells using viral peptide pools. Following 10 days of culture, CD4+ T cells were isolated. The person was diagnosed with PCR-confirmed SARS-CoV-2 infection between March and December 2020.

This clonotype was obtained from a human donor who had a prior SARS-CoV-2 infection. V is TRBV3-1 (or the pseudogene TRBV3-2) and J is TRBJ1-4; tentative D call: TRBD1 (5 bases). Here the sequenced sample was CD4+ T cells from PBMCs cultured with HCoV-NL63 spike peptides, taken before COVID-19 vaccination. CDR3 protein: CASSPSLGRWDEKLFF. The CDR3 DNA reads as TGTGCCAGCAGCCCCTCCCTGGGGCGTTGGGATGAAAAACTGTTTTTT.